A selection of T cell receptor beta chains follows, all from one sample in a study of siplizumab effects on memory and regulatory T cells. Libraries were prepared by immunoSEQ multiplex PCR; TCRdb keeps only in-frame clonotypes and omits some of them. The data show some 100,000 clones, about nine tenths seen once. The sample comprised CD4+ T cells sorted from blood. All receptors come from a human donor in good health. Some clones in this sample may be carry-over from other donors' samples. CDR3s leave out the opening cysteine and the closing phenylalanine or tryptophan.

TRBJ2-6	TRBV2	ATQQEQGVIVAGANVLT
TRBJ2-3	TRBV5-1	ASSLGDALGTQY
TRBJ2-5	TRBV7-3	ASSLLVASQETQY
TRBJ1-2	TRBV2	ASSEDRGYGYT
TRBJ2-5	TRBV5-1	ASSSGTSGQETQY
TRBJ2-7	TRBV7-2	ASSLFLTSGRSTDEQY
TRBJ2-3	TRBV5-1	ASSLAMTDTQY
TRBJ2-3	TRBV2	ASSDPGAHTDTQY
TRBJ2-6	TRBV4-1	ASSDPYRGSSGANVLT
TRBJ2-7	TRBV7-2	ASSLESAAHNEQY
TRBJ1-1	TRBV10-1	ASRDSLNTEAF
TRBJ1-3	TRBV5-1	ASSLDNSGNTIY
.	TRBV27	ASRSRRNNQFQNYYEQY
TRBJ2-1	TRBV6-1	ASHFVGVFNEQF
TRBJ2-1	TRBV11-3	ASSLAGAYNEQF
TRBJ2-7	TRBV7-8	ASSLGPPTGVWY